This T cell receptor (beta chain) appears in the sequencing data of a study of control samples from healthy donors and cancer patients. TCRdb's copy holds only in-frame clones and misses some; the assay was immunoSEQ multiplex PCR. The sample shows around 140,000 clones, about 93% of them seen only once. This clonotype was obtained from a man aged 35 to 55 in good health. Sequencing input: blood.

The DNA for the CDR3 is TGTGCCAGCTCACCAGAGCAGGGGTACCAGCCCCAGCATTTT. It codes for CASSPEQGYQPQHF. The chain combines TRBV18 with TRBJ1-5; D is possibly TRBD1 (6 bases). V was pared by 2 bases and J by 7 bases, with 12 bases between. Germline-derived CDR1 and CDR2 are KGHSH and LQKENI. This CDR3 comprises 14 residues.